This T cell receptor (beta chain) emerged from a study of blood T cell repertoires in COVID-19. The overall study: Sample material is recorded as cDNA or gDNA derived from T cells, B-cell-depleted T cells, or PBMCs.

As handled by the study authors: Reference gene primer amplification yielded estimated nucleated cell counts. Clones were read by immunoSEQ multiplex PCR, and TCRdb kept only the in-frame ones, dropping some. That table gives V, J and clone size, and the DNA gave D and trimming. Of 190,000 or so clones in the sample, around 80% were seen once. The germline V and J ends were trimmed by 3 bases and 1 base, with 10 bases remaining between them. The CDR3 covers 14 residues. Germline-derived CDR1 and CDR2 are MDHEN and SYDVKM. The TCR sequence derives from a middle-aged man with active or convalescent COVID-19. This chain joins TRBV28 and TRBJ2-7, with D possibly matching TRBD2 (5 bases). Sequencing was done on a sample of peripheral blood. CDR3 protein: CASSFPGRSYEQYF. CDR3 nucleotide sequence: TGTGCCAGCAGTTTCCCGGGAAGATCCTACGAGCAGTACTTC. The full variable domain, in which reference TRBV28 and TRBJ2-7 provide the parts outside the CDR3, is DVKVTQSSRYLVKRTGEKVFLECVQDMDHENMFWYRQDPGLGLRLIYFSYDVKMKEKGDIPEGYSVSREKKERFSLILESASTNQTSMYLCASSFPGRSYEQYFGPGTRLTVT.